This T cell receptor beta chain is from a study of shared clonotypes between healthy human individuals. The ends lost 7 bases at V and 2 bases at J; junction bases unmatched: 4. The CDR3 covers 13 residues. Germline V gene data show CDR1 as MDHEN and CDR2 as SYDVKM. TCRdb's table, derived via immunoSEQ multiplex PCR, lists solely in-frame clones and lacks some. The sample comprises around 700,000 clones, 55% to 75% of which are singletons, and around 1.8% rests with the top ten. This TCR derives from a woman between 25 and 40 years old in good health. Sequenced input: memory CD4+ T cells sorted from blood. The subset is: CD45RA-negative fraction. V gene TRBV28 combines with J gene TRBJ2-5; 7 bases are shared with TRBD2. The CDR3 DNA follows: TGTGCCAGCAAGCGGGACGGACAAGAGACCCAGTACTTC. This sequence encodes CASKRDGQETQYF.